The clone carrying this T cell receptor beta chain was found a few times. Other DNA sequences in this specimen translate into the identical CDR3. Enrolled through a virtual design, the participants were between roughly 18 and 100 years of age and came from under 25 US areas. Recovered Cohort 3 donors showed two negative PCRs, clearance, or symptom resolution. These data belong to a study of blood T cell repertoires in COVID-19. Across the whole study: Acute-phase and convalescent COVID-19 samples originated in the United States, Italy and Spain. Sources were T cells, B-cell-depleted T cells, or PBMCs; the material itself was cDNA or gDNA.

Using immunoSEQ multiplex PCR, the repertoire was profiled, and TCRdb retains in-frame clones only, with some absent. The table shows fewer than 450,000 clones, with around 90% occurring only once. Sequencing was done on a sample of PBMCs or T cells enriched from blood (not recorded which). This receptor was obtained from a man between 18 and 35 years old who had recovered from COVID-19.

The CDR3 DNA reads as TGTGCCAGTCTAAGAAACACTGAAGCTTTCTTT. It codes for CASLRNTEAFF. The rearrangement uses TRBV19 and TRBJ1-1; D not certain. The CDR3 length is 11 residues. CDR1 and CDR2 from the germline V gene are LNHDA and SQIVND (reference sequence). With 8 bases removed from V and 2 bases from J, the gap between germline ends came to 6 bases.